This TCR beta chain is drawn from a study of blood T cell repertoires in COVID-19. Some clones are missing from TCRdb's copy, which holds only in-frame ones; the method was immunoSEQ multiplex PCR. Of 200,000 to 250,000 clones listed, around 90% were seen once; the top ten hold just over 2.5%. Trimming cost V 5 bases and J 4 bases, with 11 bases left between them. CDR1 and CDR2 (germline): GTSNPN, SVGIG (reference sequence). CDR3 length: 12 residues. The receptor was isolated from a woman in her 30s with acute COVID-19. The chain uses TRBV30 and TRBJ1-2, with no clear D. The sequenced sample consisted of PBMCs or T cells enriched from blood (not recorded which). The CDR3 is CAWGIGGYGYTF. The CDR3 nucleotides are TGTGCCTGGGGAATCGGTGGCTATGGCTACACCTTC.